Given below is one TCR beta chain in context. Germline V CDR1 and CDR2: SGHVS, FQNEAQ. This CDR3 contains 14 residues. V lost 5 bases to trimming and J lost 7 bases, with 17 bases between them. This sample is drawn from a study of blood T cell repertoires in COVID-19. For the study at large: Acute and convalescent COVID-19 specimens originated in the United States, Italy and Spain. Nucleic acid was either cDNA or gDNA, and it came from T cells, B-cell-depleted T cells, or PBMCs.

Original processing notes: Counts of nucleated cells, estimated from reference gene primer amplification, were obtained. TCRdb keeps only in-frame clones here, not all; method: immunoSEQ multiplex PCR. Clone size and V and J calls were adopted from that table, with D and trimming inferred from the DNA. This sample has 50,000 to 55,000 clones, with 85% to 90% found just once. The chain combines TRBV7-8 with TRBJ1-1, with D unresolved. Sequencing input: peripheral blood. The sequence was collected from a man between 70 and 80 years old with acute or convalescent COVID-19. CDR3 in DNA: TGTGCCAGCAGCCGTGGACTAACGGTGGGTGAAGCTTTCTTT. Residues: CASSRGLTVGEAFF.